Listed below are T cell receptor beta chains from one sample, sequenced in a study of shared clonotypes between healthy human individuals. Repertoires were generated with immunoSEQ multiplex PCR, while TCRdb's copy carries only in-frame clones and drops some. The sample consists of roughly 2.6 million clones, roughly 92% of them appearing once. Sequencing was performed on naive CD4+ T cells sorted from blood. The receptors derive from a man younger than 35 in good health. Both conserved end residues are part of each CDR3. Fields, in order: V gene, J gene, D gene, clone size, CDR3 DNA, CDR3 protein. D genes are given only for firm matches. Expanded clones get a size class; other rows say once, few or many, or leave the size out.

TRBV5-1	TRBJ1-1	NA	NA	TGCGCCAGCAGCTCGGGGGGAGTGGGCACTGAAGCTTTCTTT	CASSSGGVGTEAFF
TRBV30	TRBJ2-7	NA	NA	TGTGCCTGGAGTGGCGGTATGTTCAACCTGTACTTC	CAWSGGMFNLYF
TRBV6-1	TRBJ2-2	NA	NA	TGTGCCAGCAGTGAAGCGCGGCCCACCGGGGAGCTGTTTTTT	CASSEARPTGELFF
TRBV5-1	TRBJ2-3	NA	NA	TGCGCCAGCAGCTTGGGACAGGGAGGGGATACGCAGTATTTT	CASSLGQGGDTQYF
TRBV14	TRBJ1-3	NA	NA	TGTGCCAGCAGCCAACTGGTGGGGGCTGAAGGAAACACCATATATTTT	CASSQLVGAEGNTIYF
TRBV27	TRBJ1-6	TRBD1	NA	TGTGCCAGCAGTGGGGACAGGGTTGGGAATTCACCCCTCCACTTT	CASSGDRVGNSPLHF
TRBV6-1	TRBJ2-6	TRBD2	NA	TGTGCCAGCAGTGAATACGGACTAGCGGGGTTCGGGGCCAACGTCCTGACTTTC	CASSEYGLAGFGANVLTF
TRBV7-9	TRBJ2-5	TRBD2	NA	TGTGCCAGCAATCTAGCGGGGGGGCCCCGAGAGACCCAGTACTTC	CASNLAGGPRETQYF
TRBV30	TRBJ1-1	NA	NA	TGTGCCTTCAGGGACATGAACACTGAAGCTTTCTTT	CAFRDMNTEAFF
TRBV19	TRBJ2-5	NA	NA	TGTGCCAGTAGTATCGGAGGGGCTAGCCACCAAGAGACCCAGTACTTC	CASSIGGASHQETQYF
TRBV4-1	TRBJ1-5	NA	NA	TGCGCCAGCAGCCAAGACTCCCGTTTGAGGGGGTCTGGCAATCAGCCCCAGCATTTT	CASSQDSRLRGSGNQPQHF
TRBV2	TRBJ1-1	NA	once	TGTGCCAGCAGCACATATCCCACTGAAGCTTTCTTT	CASSTYPTEAFF
TRBV9	TRBJ2-2	NA	NA	TGTGCCAGCAGCGGGGCCCCCCCGAGAACCGGGGAGCTGTTTTTT	CASSGAPPRTGELFF
TRBV4-1	TRBJ2-7	TRBD2	NA	TGCGCCAGCAGCCAAGAGTTAGCGGGCTCGACCTACGAGCAGTACTTC	CASSQELAGSTYEQYF
TRBV6-1	TRBJ1-5	NA	NA	TGTGCCAGCAGCCCGATGAACAGCAATCAGCCCCAGCATTTT	CASSPMNSNQPQHF
TRBV5-5	TRBJ1-6	NA	NA	TGTGCCAGCAGCTTGGCCACGGGACCCCTGCGCGTCCCCCTCCACTTT	CASSLATGPLRVPLHF
TRBV7-2	TRBJ2-5	NA	NA	TGTGCCAGCAGCCGTGGACAGTCCCAAGAGACCCAGTACTTC	CASSRGQSQETQYF
TRBV5-1	TRBJ1-4	NA	NA	TGCGCCAGCAGCTTAGACGGGCAGCTTAATGAAAAACTGTTTTTT	CASSLDGQLNEKLFF
TRBV19	TRBJ2-7	TRBD1	NA	TGTGCCAGTAGTATAGTTTGGGGACAGAACTCCTACGAGCAGTACTTC	CASSIVWGQNSYEQYF
TRBV5-4	TRBJ1-2	NA	NA	TGTGCCAGCAGCTTGTTTTCGGCAGACTATGGCTACACCTTC	CASSLFSADYGYTF
TRBV19	TRBJ2-7	TRBD2	NA	TGTGCCAGTAGTGTTAGCGGGACTTTCTCCGAGCAGTACTTC	CASSVSGTFSEQYF
TRBV7-2	TRBJ1-6	NA	NA	TGTGCCAGCAGCTTAGCCCTTAACGTAGATTCACCCCTCCACTTT	CASSLALNVDSPLHF